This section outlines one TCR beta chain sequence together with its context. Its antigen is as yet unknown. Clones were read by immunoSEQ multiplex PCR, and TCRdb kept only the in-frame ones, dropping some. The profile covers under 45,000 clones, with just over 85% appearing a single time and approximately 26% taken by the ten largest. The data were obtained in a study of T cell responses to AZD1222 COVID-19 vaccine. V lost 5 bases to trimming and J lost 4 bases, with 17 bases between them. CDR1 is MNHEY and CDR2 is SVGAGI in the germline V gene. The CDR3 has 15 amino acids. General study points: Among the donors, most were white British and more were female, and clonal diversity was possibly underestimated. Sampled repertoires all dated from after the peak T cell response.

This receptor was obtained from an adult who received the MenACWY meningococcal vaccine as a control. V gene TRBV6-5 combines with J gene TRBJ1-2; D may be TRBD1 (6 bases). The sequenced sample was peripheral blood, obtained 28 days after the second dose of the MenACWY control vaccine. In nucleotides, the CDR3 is TGTGCCAGCAGTACTCCCGGCGGGGGCATCTATGGCTACACCTTC. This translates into CASSTPGGGIYGYTF.